The clone carrying this T cell receptor beta chain was picked up one time. The Seattle patients, enrolled during active infection, were followed longitudinally. Germline CDR1 reads SEHNR; CDR2 reads FQNEAQ (reference sequence). Between the trimmed V and J ends, which lost 4 bases and 5 bases, there was a span of 8 bases. The CDR3 is made up of 13 amino acids. This sample was taken from a study of blood T cell repertoires in COVID-19. Turning to the study itself: PBMCs, B-cell-depleted T cells, or T cells were the source of the cDNA or gDNA that made up the material.

This table comes from immunoSEQ multiplex PCR, and its TCRdb copy is limited to in-frame clones, with some not included. The profile shows under 110,000 clones, about 79% of them singletons. The genes are TRBV7-9 and TRBJ1-4; D is unresolved. This clonotype was sampled from a man older than 75 with COVID-19, enrolled during active disease. The sequenced sample was peripheral blood. The CDR3 sequence: CASSSPENEKLFF. CDR3 bases: TGTGCCAGCAGCTCCCCGGAGAATGAAAAACTGTTTTTT.